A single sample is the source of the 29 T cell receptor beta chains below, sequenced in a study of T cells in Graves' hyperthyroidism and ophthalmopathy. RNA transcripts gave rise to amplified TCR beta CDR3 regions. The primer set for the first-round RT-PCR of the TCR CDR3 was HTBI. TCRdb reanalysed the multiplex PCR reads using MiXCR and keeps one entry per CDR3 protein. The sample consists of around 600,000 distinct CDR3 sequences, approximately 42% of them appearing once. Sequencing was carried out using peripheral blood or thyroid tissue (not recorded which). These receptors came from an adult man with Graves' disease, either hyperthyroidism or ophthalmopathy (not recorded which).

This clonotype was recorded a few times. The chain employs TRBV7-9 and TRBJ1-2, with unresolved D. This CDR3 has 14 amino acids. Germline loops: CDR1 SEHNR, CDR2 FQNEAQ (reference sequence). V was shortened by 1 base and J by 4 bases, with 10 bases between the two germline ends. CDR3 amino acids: CASSLVLAGYGYTF. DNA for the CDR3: TGTGCCAGCAGCTTAGTCCTGGCAGGCTATGGCTACACCTTC.

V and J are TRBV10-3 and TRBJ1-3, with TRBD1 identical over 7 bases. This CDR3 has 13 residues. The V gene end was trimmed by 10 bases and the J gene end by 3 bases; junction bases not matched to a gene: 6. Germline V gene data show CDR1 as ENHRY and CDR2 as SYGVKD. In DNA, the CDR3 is TGTGCCAGCTCGGGGACAGATGGAAACACCATATATTTT. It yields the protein CASSGTDGNTIYF.

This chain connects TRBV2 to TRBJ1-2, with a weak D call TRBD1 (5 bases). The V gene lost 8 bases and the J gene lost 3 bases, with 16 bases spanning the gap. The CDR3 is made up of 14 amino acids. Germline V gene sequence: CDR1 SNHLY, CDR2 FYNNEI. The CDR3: CASFQGGRDYGYTF. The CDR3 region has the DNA TGTGCCAGCTTTCAGGGCGGGCGAGACTATGGCTACACCTTC.

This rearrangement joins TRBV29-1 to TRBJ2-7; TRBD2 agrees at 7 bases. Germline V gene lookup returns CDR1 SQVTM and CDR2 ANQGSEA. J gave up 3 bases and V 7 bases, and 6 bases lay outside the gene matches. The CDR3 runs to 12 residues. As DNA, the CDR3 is TGCAGCGCCTCGGGAGGATTCTACGAGCAGTACTTC. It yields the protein CSASGGFYEQYF.

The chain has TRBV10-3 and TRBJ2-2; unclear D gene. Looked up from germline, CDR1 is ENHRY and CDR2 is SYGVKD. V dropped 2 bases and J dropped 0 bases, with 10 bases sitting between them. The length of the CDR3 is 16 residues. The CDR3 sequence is CAISEPPPANTGELFF. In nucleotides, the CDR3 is TGTGCCATCAGTGAGCCCCCCCCAGCGAACACCGGGGAGCTGTTTTTT.

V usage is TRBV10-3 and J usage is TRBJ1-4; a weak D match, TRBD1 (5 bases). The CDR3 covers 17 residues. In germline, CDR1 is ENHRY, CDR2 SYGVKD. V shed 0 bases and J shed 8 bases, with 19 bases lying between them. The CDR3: CAISESSPGTLGEKLFF. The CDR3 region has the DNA TGTGCCATCAGTGAGTCGTCTCCAGGGACGTTAGGCGAAAAACTGTTTTTT.

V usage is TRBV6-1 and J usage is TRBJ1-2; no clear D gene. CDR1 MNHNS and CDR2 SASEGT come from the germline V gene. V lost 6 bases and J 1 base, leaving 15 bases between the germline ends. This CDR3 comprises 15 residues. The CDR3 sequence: CASRKKEGLNYGYTF. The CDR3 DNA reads TGTGCCAGCAGGAAGAAGGAAGGACTTAACTATGGCTACACCTTC.

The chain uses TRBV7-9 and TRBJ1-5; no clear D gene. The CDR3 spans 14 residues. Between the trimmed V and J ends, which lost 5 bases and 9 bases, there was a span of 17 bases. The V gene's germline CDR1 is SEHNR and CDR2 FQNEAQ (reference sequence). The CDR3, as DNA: TGTGCCAGCAGCAAAGACACCCCGTATCTGCCCCAGCATTTT. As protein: CASSKDTPYLPQHF.

CDR3 region: CASSEFRTREQYF. The CDR3 DNA follows: TGCGCCAGCAGTGAGTTTAGGACCCGCGAGCAGTACTTC. The V and J genes are TRBV10-1 and TRBJ2-7; D gene ambiguous. The CDR3 is 13 residues long. Germline values: CDR1 WNHNN, CDR2 SYGVQD (reference sequence). Trimming removed 1 base at V and 6 bases at J, with 10 bases between.

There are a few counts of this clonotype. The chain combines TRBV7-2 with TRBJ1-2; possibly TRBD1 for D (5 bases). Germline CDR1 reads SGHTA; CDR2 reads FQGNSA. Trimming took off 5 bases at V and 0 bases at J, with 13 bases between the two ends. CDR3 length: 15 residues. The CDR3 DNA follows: TGTGCCAGCAGCCAACTCGGGACTACTAACTATGGCTACACCTTC. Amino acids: CASSQLGTTNYGYTF.

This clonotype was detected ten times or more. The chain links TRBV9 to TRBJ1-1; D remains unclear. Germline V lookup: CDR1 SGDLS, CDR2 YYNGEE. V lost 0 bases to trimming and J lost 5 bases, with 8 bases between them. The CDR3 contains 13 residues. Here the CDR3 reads CASSVEGLTEAFF. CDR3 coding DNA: TGTGCCAGCAGCGTAGAAGGGCTTACTGAAGCTTTCTTT. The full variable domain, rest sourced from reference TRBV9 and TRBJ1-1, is DSGVTQTPKHLITATGQRVTLRCSPRSGDLSVYWYQQSLDQGLQFLIQYYNGEERAKGNILERFSAQQFPDLHSELNLSSLELGDSALYFCASSVEGLTEAFFGQGTRLTVV.

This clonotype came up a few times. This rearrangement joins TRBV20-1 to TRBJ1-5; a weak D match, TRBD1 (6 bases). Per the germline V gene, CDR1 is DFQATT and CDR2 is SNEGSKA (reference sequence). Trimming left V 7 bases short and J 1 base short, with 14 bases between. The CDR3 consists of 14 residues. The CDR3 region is CSGTGTLSNQPQHF. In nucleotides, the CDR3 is TGCAGTGGTACAGGGACCTTGAGCAATCAGCCCCAGCATTTT.

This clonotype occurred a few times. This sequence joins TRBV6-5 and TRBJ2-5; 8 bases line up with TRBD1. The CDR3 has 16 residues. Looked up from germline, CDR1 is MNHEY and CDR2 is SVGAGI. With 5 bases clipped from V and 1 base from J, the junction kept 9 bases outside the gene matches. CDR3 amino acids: CASSVGQGRFQETQYF. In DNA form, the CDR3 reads TGTGCCAGCAGTGTAGGACAGGGACGGTTCCAAGAGACCCAGTACTTC.

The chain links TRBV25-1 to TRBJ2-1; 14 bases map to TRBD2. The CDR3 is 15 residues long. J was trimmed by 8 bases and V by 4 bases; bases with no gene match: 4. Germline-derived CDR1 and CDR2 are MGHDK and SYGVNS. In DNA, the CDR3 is TGTGCCAGCAGTGGACTAGCGGGAGGGGGTCATGAGCAGTTCTTC. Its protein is CASSGLAGGGHEQFF. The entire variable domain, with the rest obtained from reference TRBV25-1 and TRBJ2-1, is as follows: EADIYQTPRYLVIGTGKKITLECSQTMGHDKMYWYQQDPGMELHLIHYSYGVNSTEKGDLSSESTVSRIRTEHFPLTLESARPSHTSQYLCASSGLAGGGHEQFFGPGTRLTVL.

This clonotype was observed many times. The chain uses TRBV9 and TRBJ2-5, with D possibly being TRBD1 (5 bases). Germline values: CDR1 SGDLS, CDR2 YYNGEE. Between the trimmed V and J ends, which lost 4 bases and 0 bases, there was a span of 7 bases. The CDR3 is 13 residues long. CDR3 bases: TGTGCCAGCAGCCCGACAGACCAAGAGACCCAGTACTTC. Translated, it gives CASSPTDQETQYF.

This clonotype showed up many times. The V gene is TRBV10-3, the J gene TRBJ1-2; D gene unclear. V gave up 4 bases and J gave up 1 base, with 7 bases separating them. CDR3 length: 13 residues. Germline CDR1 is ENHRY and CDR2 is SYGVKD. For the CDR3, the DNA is TGTGCCATCAGTGGACGAAATAACTATGGCTACACCTTC. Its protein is CAISGRNNYGYTF.

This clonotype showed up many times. The DNA for the CDR3 is TGCAGTGCTAGCACGACTAGCGGGAGGGCCTACGAGCAGTACTTC. Encoded protein: CSASTTSGRAYEQYF. This chain joins TRBV20-1 and TRBJ2-7; 14 bases are a match to TRBD2. In germline, CDR1 is DFQATT, CDR2 SNEGSKA (reference sequence). The CDR3 runs to 15 residues. J was trimmed by 2 bases and V by 3 bases; bases with no gene match: 3.

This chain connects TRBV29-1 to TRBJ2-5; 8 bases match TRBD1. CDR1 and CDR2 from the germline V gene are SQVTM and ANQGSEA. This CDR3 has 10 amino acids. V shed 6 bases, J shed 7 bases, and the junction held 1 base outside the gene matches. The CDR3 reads CSVGTGTQYF. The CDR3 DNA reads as TGCAGCGTCGGGACAGGGACCCAGTACTTC.

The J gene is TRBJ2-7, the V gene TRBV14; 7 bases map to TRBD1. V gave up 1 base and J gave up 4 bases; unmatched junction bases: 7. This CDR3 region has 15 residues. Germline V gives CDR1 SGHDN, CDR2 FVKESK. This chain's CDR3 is CASSQATTGLYEQYF. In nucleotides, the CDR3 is TGTGCCAGCAGCCAAGCGACGACAGGGCTATACGAGCAGTACTTC.

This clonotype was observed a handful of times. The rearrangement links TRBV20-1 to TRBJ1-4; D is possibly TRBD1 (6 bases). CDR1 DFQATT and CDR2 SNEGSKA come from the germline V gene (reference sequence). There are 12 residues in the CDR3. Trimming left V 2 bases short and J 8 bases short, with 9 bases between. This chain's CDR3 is CSARRQVEKLFF. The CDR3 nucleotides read TGCAGTGCTAGAAGACAGGTCGAAAAACTGTTTTTT.

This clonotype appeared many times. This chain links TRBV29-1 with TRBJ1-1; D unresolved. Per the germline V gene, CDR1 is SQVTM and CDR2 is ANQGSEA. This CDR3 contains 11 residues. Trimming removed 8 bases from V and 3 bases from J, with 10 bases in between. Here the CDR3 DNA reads TGCAGCTCCTTGAGGGACACTGAAGCTTTCTTT. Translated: CSSLRDTEAFF.

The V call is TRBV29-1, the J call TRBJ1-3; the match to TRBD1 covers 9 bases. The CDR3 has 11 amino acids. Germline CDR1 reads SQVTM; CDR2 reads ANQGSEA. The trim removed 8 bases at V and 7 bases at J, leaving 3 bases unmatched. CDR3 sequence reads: CSRGQGNTIYF. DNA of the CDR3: TGCAGCCGCGGACAGGGGAACACCATATATTTT.

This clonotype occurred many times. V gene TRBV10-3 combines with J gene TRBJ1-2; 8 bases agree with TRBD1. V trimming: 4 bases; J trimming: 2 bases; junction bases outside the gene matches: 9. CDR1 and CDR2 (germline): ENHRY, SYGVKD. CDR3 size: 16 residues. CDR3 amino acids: CAISVTGTGGNYGYTF. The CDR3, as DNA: TGTGCCATCAGTGTAACCGGGACAGGAGGGAACTATGGCTACACCTTC.

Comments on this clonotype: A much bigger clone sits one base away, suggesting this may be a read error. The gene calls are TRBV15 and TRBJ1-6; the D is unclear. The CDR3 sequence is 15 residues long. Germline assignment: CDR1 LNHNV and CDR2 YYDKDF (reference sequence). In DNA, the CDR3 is TGTGCCGCCAGCAGAGATTCCCTTATTAATTCACCCCTCCACTTT. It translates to CAASRDSLINSPLHF.

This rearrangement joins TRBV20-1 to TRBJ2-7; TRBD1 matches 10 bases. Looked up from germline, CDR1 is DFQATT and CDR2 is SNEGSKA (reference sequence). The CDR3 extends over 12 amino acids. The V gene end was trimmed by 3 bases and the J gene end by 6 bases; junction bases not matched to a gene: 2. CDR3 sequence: CSARDRGVEQYF. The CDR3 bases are TGCAGTGCTAGGGACAGGGGGGTCGAGCAGTACTTC.

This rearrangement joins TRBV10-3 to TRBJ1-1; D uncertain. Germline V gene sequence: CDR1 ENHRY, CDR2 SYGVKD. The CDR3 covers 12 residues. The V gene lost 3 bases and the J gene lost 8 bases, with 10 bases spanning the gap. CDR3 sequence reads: CAISEDTVEAFF. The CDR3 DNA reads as TGTGCCATCAGTGAAGACACGGTGGAAGCTTTCTTT.

CDR3 residues: CASRNLAGDQETQYF. DNA for the CDR3: TGCGCCAGCAGAAATCTAGCGGGGGACCAAGAGACCCAGTACTTC. This chain uses TRBV5-1 with TRBJ2-5; the match to TRBD2 covers 10 bases. Germline-derived CDR1 and CDR2 are SGHRS and YFSETQ. The CDR3 is 15 amino acids. V lost 5 bases and J lost 0; bases outside the gene matches: 4.

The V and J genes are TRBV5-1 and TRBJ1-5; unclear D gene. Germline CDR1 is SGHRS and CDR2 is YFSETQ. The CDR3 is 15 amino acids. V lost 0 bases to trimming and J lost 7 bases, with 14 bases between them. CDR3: CASSLEGDGVQPQHF. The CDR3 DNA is TGCGCCAGCAGCTTGGAGGGCGACGGGGTCCAGCCCCAGCATTTT. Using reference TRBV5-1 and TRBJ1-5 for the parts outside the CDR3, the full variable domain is KAGVTQTPRYLIKTRGQQVTLSCSPISGHRSVSWYQQTPGQGLQFLFEYFSETQRNKGNFPGRFSGRQFSNSRSEMNVSTLELGDSALYLCASSLEGDGVQPQHFGDGTRLSIL.

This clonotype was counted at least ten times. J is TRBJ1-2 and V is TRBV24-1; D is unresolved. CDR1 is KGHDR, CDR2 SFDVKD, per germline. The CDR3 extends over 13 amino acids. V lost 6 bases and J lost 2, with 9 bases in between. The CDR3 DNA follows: TGTGCCACCAGTCGGACGGACAACTATGGCTACACCTTC. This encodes CATSRTDNYGYTF.